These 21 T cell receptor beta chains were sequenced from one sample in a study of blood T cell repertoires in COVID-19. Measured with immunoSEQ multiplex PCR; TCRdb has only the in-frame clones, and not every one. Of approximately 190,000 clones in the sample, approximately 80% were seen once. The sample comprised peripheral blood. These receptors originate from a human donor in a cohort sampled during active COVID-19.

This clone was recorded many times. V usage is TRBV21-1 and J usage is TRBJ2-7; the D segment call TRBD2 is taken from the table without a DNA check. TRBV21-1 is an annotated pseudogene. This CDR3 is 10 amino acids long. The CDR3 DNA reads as TGTGCCAGCACCCGGGACGAGCAGTACGTC. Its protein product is CASTRDEQYV.

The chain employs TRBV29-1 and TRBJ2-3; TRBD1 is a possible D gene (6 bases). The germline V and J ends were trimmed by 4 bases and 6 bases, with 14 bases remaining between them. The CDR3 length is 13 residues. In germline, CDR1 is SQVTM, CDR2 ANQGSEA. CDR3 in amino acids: CSVGVRGWDTQYF. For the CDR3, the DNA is TGCAGCGTTGGAGTCAGGGGATGGGATACGCAGTATTTT.

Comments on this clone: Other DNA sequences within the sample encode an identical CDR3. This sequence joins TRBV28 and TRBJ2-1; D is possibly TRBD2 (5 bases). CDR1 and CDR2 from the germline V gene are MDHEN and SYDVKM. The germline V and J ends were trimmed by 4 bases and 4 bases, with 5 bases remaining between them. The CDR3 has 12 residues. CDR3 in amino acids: CASSWEYNEQFF. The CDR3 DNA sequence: TGTGCCAGCAGTTGGGAGTACAATGAGCAGTTCTTC.

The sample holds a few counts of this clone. CDR3 loop: CASGDRNTIYF. The CDR3 region has the DNA TGTGCCAGCGGGGACAGAAACACCATATATTTT. The chain is built from TRBV6-5 and TRBJ1-3; the D gene is possibly TRBD1 (6 bases). Germline CDR1 MNHEY, CDR2 SVGAGI. The V end was cut by 8 bases, the J end by 5 bases, with 7 bases between. The CDR3 is 11 amino acids.

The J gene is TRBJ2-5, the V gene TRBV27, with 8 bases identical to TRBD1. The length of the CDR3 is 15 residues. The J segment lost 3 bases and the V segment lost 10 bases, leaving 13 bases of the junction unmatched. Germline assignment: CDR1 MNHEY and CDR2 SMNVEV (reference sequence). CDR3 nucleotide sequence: TGTGCCACCTTGGACCTCGGACAGGGCAAAGAGACCCAGTACTTC. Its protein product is CATLDLGQGKETQYF.

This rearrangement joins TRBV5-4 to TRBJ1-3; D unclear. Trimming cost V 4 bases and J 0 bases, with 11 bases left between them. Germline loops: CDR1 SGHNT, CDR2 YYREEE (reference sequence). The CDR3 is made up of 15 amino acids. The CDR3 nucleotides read TGTGCCAGCAGCCGTGAGGGATTCTCTGGAAACACCATATATTTT. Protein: CASSREGFSGNTIYF.

Written as DNA, the CDR3 is TGTGCCAGCAGCCGGGACAGAGCAGGGGAGCTGTTTTTT. It yields the protein CASSRDRAGELFF. V is TRBV14 and J is TRBJ2-2; 7 bases match TRBD1. Germline V gene sequence: CDR1 SGHDN, CDR2 FVKESK. The CDR3 is made up of 13 amino acids. Losses at the gene ends were 4 bases for V and 8 bases for J; bases not matched to a gene: 4. Using reference TRBV14 and TRBJ2-2 for the parts outside the CDR3, the full variable domain is EAGVTQFPSHSVIEKGQTVTLRCDPISGHDNLYWYRRVMGKEIKFLLHFVKESKQDESGMPNNRFLAERTGGTYSTLKVQPAELEDSGVYFCASSRDRAGELFFGEGSRLTVL.

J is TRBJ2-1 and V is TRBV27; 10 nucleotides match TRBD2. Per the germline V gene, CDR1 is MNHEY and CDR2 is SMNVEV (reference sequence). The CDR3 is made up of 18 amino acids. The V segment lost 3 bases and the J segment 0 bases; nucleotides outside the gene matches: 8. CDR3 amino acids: CASSFRLAGAASYNEQFF. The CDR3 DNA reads TGTGCCAGCAGTTTCCGGCTAGCGGGAGCGGCCTCCTACAATGAGCAGTTCTTC.

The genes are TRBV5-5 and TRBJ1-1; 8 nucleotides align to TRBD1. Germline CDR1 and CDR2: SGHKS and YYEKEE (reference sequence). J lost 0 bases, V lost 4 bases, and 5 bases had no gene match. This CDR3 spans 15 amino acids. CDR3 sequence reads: CASSRQGNMNTEAFF. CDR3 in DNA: TGTGCCAGCAGCCGACAGGGGAATATGAACACTGAAGCTTTCTTT.

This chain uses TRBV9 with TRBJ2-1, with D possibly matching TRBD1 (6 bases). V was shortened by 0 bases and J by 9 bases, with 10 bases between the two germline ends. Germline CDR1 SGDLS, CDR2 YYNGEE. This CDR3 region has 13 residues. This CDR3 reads CASSVDHRVEQFF. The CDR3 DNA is TGTGCCAGCAGCGTAGACCACAGGGTTGAGCAGTTCTTC.

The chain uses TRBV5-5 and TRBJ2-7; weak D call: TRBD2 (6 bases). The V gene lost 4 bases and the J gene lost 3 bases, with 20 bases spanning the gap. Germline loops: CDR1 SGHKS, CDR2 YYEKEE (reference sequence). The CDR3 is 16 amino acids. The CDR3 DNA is TGTGCCAGCAGCCGCGGGACTCCGTTTGAGGGCTACGAGCAGTACGTC. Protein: CASSRGTPFEGYEQYV.

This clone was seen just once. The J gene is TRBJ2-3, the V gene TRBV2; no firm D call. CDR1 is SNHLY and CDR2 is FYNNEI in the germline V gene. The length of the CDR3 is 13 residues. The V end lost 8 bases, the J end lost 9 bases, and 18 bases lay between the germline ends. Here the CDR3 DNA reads TGTGCCAGCGGCTCAGGATTCGAGATAACGCAGTATTTT. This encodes CASGSGFEITQYF.

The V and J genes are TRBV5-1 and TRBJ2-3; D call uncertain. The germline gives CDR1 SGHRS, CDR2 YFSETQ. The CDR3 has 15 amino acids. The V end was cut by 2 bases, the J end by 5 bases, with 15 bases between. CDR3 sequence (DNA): TGCGCCAGCAGCTTTCCGGCGTATTCGGGAGATACGCAGTATTTT. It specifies CASSFPAYSGDTQYF.

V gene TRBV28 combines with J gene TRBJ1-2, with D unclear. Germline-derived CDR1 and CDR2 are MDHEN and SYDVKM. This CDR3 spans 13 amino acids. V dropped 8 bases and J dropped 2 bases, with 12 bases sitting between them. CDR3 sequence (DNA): TGTGCCAGCTGGTCCCAGACAAACTATGGCTACACCTTC. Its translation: CASWSQTNYGYTF.

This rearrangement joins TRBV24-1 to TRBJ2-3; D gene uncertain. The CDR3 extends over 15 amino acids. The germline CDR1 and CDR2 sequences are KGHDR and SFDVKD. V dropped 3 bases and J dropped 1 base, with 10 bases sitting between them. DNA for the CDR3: TGTGCCACCAGTGATCTAGGAGTAGGCACAGATACGCAGTATTTT. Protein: CATSDLGVGTDTQYF.

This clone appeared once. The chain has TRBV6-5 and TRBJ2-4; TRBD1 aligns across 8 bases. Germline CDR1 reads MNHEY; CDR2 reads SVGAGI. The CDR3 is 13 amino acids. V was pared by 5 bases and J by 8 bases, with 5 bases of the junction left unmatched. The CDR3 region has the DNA TGTGCCAGCAGTCTGGACAGGGAGGACATTCAGTACTTC. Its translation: CASSLDREDIQYF.

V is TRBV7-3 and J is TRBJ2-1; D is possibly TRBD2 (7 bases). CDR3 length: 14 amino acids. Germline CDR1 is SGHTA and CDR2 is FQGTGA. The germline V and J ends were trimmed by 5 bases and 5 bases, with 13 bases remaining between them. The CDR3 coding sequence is TGTGCCAGCAGCGGCGGGGGCGTGAACAATGAGCAGTTCTTC. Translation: CASSGGGVNNEQFF. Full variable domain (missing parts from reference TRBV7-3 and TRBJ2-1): GAGVSQTPSNKVTEKGKYVELRCDPISGHTALYWYRQSLGQGPEFLIYFQGTGAADDSGLPNDRFFAVRPEGSVSTLKIQRTERGDSAVYLCASSGGGVNNEQFFGPGTRLTVL.

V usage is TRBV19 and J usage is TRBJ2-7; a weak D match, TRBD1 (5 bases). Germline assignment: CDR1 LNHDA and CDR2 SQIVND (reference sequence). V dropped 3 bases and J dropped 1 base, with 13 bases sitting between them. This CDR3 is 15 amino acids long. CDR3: CASSISSRASYEQYF. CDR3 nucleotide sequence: TGTGCCAGTAGTATTAGTTCCAGGGCGTCCTACGAGCAGTACTTC. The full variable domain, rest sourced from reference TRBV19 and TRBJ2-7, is DGGITQSPKYLFRKEGQNVTLSCEQNLNHDAMYWYRQDPGQGLRLIYYSQIVNDFQKGDIAEGYSVSREKKESFPLTVTSAQKNPTAFYLCASSISSRASYEQYFGPGTRLTVT.

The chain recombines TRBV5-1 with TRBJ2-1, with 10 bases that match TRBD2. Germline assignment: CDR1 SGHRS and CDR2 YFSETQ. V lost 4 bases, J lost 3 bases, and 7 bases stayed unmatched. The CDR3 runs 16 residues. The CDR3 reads CASSVSGTSVYNEQFF. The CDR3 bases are TGCGCCAGCAGCGTCTCCGGGACTAGCGTCTACAATGAGCAGTTCTTC.

For the CDR3, the DNA is TGCGCCAGCAGCCCCGCAGGGATCTCTGGAAACACCATATATTTT. It encodes CASSPAGISGNTIYF. The chain couples TRBV5-1 to TRBJ1-3; possible D gene TRBD1, 5 bases. The V and J ends lost 4 bases and 0 bases respectively, with 11 bases between them. Germline CDR1 and CDR2: SGHRS and YFSETQ. CDR3 size: 15 residues.

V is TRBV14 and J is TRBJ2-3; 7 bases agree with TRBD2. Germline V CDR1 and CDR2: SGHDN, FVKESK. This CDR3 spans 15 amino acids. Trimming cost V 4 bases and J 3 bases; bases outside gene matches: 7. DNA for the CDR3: TGTGCCAGCAGCCCTATAGCGGGTGGGACAGATACGCAGTATTTT. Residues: CASSPIAGGTDTQYF.